The rows below give T cell receptor beta chains drawn from one sample of a study of blood T cell repertoires in COVID-19. TCRdb's table, derived via immunoSEQ multiplex PCR, lists solely in-frame clones and lacks some. The table includes around 75,000 clones, over 80% detected once. Sequences were obtained from peripheral blood. These receptors originate from a middle-aged man with COVID-19, enrolled during active disease. The conserved cysteine and the conserved F or W are not part of the CDR3 here.

TRBV7-6,TRBJ2-7,ASSTGQGVSYEQY
TRBV18,TRBJ2-7,ASSPVQGAGEQY
TRBV11-2,TRBJ2-3,ASSLRRSGIDTQY
TRBV19,TRBJ1-2,ASSMAGNYGYT
TRBV10-3,TRBJ2-1,AISRGNSYNEQF
TRBV11-2,TRBJ1-2,ASSLGTGGAYGYT
TRBV2,TRBJ2-5,ASSAGQGRETQY
TRBV10-2,TRBJ1-2,ASGQGSNYGYT
TRBV7-2,TRBJ1-4,ASSLGPLNEKLF
TRBV5-1,TRBJ2-7,ASRQTGTVSPYEQY
TRBV19,TRBJ1-5,ASSILAGGALGQPQH
TRBV3-1/TRBV3-2,TRBJ1-2,ASSQVQGRGYT
TRBV14,TRBJ2-6,ASSQLRGGGANVLT
TRBV25-1,TRBJ1-4,ASSEYRQGGKLF
TRBV5-6,TRBJ2-5,ASSSQETQY
TRBV19,TRBJ1-1,ASSIDRQNTEAF
TRBV2,TRBJ1-6,ASSRDRGENSPLH
TRBV7-3,TRBJ2-2,ASSPTGTHTGELF
TRBV19,TRBJ1-4,ASRGRGYEKLF
TRBV27,TRBJ2-7,ASSLTGGEQY
TRBV6-6,TRBJ1-5,ASSYLTGRGNQPQH
TRBV7-2,TRBJ2-3,ASASSYTDTQY
TRBV28,TRBJ1-1,ASGELTGMNTEAF
TRBV23-1,TRBJ1-5,ASRGTGEFFMGNQPQH
TRBV6-6,TRBJ1-2,ASSPGLIGGAGGYT
TRBV3-1/TRBV3-2,TRBJ2-7,ASSQDANRGRRDSDEQY
TRBV5-4,TRBJ2-7,ASSPEGGRSYEQY
TRBV30,TRBJ1-2,AWRGGQLYGYT
TRBV5-1,TRBJ1-1,ASSRRLNTEAF
TRBV15,TRBJ1-5,ATSRDRGGYSNQPQH
TRBV5-4,TRBJ2-7,ASSWGGRAVTYEQY
TRBV11-3,TRBJ2-3,ASSFNSLAGSADTQY
TRBV5-5,TRBJ2-1,ASSLGWQGPYNEQF
TRBV21-1,TRBJ2-7,ASSKEAYEQY
TRBV5-4,TRBJ1-3,ASSLVGQANTIY
TRBV19,TRBJ2-5,ASSIREVETQY
TRBV11-2,TRBJ1-5,ASSLRPGANQPQH
TRBV28,TRBJ2-3,ATVAGGLWGGTDTQY